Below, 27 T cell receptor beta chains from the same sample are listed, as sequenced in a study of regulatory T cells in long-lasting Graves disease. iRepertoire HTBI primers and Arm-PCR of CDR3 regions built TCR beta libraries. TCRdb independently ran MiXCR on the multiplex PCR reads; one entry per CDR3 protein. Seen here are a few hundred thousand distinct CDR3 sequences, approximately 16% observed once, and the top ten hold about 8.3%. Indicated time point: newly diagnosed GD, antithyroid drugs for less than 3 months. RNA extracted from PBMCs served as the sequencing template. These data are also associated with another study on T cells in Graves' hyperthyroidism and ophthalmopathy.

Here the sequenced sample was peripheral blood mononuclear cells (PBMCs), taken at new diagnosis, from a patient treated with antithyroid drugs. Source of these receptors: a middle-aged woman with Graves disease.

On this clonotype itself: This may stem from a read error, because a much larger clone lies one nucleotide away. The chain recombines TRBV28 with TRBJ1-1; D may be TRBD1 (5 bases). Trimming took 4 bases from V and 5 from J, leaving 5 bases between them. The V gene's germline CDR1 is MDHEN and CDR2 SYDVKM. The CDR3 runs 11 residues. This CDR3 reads CASSYRTEAFF. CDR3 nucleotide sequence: TGTGCCAGCAGTTACAGGACTGAAGCTTTCTTT.

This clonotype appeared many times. Written as DNA, the CDR3 is TGTGCCAGCAGCCCCGAAGTGGGGACAGATACGCAGTATTTT. Protein product: CASSPEVGTDTQYF. The chain links TRBV7-6 to TRBJ2-3; D gene uncertain. Germline assignment: CDR1 SGHVS and CDR2 FNYEAQ. V was shortened by 5 bases and J by 3 bases, with 12 bases between the two germline ends. This CDR3 has 14 residues.

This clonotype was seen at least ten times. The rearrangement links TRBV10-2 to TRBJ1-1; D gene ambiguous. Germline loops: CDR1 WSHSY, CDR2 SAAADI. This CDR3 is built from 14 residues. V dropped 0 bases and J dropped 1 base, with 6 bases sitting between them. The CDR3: CASSESGANTEAFF. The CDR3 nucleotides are TGCGCCAGCAGTGAGTCGGGCGCGAACACTGAAGCTTTCTTT.

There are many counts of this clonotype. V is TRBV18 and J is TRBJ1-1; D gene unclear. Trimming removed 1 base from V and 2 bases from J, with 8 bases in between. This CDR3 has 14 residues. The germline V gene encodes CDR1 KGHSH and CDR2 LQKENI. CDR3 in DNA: TGTGCCAGCTCACCACAGTCCGGCAACACTGAAGCTTTCTTT. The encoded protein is CASSPQSGNTEAFF.

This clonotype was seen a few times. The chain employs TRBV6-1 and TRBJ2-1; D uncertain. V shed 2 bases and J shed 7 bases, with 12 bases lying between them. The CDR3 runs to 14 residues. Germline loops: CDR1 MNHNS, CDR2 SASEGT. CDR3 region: CASSELPEGNEQFF. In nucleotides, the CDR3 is TGTGCCAGCAGTGAACTCCCCGAAGGGAATGAGCAGTTCTTC.

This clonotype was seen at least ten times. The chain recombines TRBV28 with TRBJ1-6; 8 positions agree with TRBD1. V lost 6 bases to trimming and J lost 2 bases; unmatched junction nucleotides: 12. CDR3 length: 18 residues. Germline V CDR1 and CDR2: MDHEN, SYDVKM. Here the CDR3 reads CASRHRQGAFAYNSPLHF. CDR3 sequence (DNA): TGTGCCAGCAGGCACCGTCAGGGGGCGTTCGCCTATAATTCACCCCTCCACTTT.

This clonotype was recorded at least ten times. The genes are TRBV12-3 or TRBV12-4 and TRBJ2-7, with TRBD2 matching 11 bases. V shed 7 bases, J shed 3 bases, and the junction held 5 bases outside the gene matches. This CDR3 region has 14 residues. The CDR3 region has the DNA TGTGCCAGCACCCTGACTAGCGGGATCTACGAGCAGTACTTC. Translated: CASTLTSGIYEQYF.

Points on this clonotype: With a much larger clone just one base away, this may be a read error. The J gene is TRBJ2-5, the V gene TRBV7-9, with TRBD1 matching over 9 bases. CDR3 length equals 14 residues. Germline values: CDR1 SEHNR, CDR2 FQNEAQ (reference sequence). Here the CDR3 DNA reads TGTGCCAGCAGCCCGGACAGGGGCAACCAGGCCCAGTGCTTC. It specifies CASSPDRGNQAQCF.

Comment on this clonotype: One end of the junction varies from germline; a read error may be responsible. CDR3 sequence: CASSQGNQEIQYF. The DNA of the CDR3 is TGTGCCAGCAGCCAAGGGAACCAAGAGATCCAGTACTTC. The genes are TRBV3-1 and TRBJ2-5; no clear D gene. Germline lookup yields CDR1 LGHDT and CDR2 YNNKEL (reference sequence). The CDR3 sequence is 13 residues long.

CDR3 protein: CASSSGLAGEVEQYF. DNA for the CDR3: TGTGCCAGTAGTTCCGGACTAGCGGGAGAAGTCGAGCAGTACTTC. The rearrangement uses TRBV19 and TRBJ2-7, with 13 bases that match TRBD2. The CDR3 has 15 amino acids. CDR1 and CDR2 (germline): LNHDA, SQIVND (reference sequence). Trimming took 5 bases from V and 6 from J; bases not matched to a gene: 7.

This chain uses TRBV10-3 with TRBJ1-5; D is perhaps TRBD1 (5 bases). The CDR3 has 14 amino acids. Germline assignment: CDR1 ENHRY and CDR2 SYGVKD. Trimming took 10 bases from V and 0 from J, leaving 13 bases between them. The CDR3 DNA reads TGTGCCACCGCCGGGACGACTAGCAATCAGCCCCAGCATTTT. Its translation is CATAGTTSNQPQHF.

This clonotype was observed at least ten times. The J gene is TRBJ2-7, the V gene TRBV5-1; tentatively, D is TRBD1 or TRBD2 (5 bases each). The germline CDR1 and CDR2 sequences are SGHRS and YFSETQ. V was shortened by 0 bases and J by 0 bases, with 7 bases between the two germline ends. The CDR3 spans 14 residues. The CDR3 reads CASSLGDHSYEQYF. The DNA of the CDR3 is TGCGCCAGCAGCTTGGGGGACCACTCCTACGAGCAGTACTTC.

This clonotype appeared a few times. In DNA form, the CDR3 reads TGTGCCTGGCAATTTAGGCGGGCAACCACAGATACGCAGTATTTT. Translated: CAWQFRRATTDTQYF. The chain carries TRBV30 and TRBJ2-3; tentative D call: TRBD2 (5 bases). This CDR3 is built from 15 residues. Trimming pared 5 bases from V and 2 bases from J, leaving 17 bases between. CDR1 is GTSNPN, CDR2 SVGIG, per germline (reference sequence).

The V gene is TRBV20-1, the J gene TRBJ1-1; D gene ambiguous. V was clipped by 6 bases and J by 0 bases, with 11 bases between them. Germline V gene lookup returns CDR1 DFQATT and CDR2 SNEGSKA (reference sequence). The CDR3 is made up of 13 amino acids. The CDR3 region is CSAKRDMNTEAFF. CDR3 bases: TGCAGTGCCAAGAGAGACATGAACACTGAAGCTTTCTTT.

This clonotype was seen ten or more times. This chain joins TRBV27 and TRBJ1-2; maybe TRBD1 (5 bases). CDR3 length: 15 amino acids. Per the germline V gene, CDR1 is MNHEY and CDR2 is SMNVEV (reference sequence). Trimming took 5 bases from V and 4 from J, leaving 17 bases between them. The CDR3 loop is CASSPLVRDVYGYTF. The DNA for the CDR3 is TGTGCCAGCAGTCCCCTAGTTAGGGACGTCTATGGCTACACCTTC.

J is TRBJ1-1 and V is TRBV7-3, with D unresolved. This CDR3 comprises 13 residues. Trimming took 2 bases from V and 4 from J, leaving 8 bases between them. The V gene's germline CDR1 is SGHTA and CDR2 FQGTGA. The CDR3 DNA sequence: TGTGCCAGCAGCTTAGAGACCACCACTGAAGCTTTCTTT. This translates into CASSLETTTEAFF. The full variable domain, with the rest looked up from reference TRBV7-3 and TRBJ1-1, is GAGVSQTPSNKVTEKGKYVELRCDPISGHTALYWYRQSLGQGPEFLIYFQGTGAADDSGLPNDRFFAVRPEGSVSTLKIQRTERGDSAVYLCASSLETTTEAFFGQGTRLTVV.

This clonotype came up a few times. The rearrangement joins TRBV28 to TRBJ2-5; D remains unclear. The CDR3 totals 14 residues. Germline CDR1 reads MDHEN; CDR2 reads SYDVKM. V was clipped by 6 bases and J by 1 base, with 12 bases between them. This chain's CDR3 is CASSSLGVQETQYF. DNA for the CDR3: TGTGCCAGCAGCTCCCTTGGGGTCCAAGAGACCCAGTACTTC.

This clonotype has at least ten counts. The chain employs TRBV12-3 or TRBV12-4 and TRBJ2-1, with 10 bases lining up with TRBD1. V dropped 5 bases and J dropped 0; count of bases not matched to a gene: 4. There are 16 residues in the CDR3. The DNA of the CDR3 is TGTGCCAGCAGTACCCGGACAGGGGGCTCCTACAATGAGCAGTTCTTC. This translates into CASSTRTGGSYNEQFF.

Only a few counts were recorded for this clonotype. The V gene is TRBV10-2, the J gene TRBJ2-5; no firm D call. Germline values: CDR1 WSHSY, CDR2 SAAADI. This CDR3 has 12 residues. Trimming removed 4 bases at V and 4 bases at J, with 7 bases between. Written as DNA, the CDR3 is TGCGCCAGCAGTGTTGATCGAGAGACCCAGTACTTC. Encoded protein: CASSVDRETQYF.

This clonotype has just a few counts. CDR3 in DNA: TGTGCCAGCAGCTGGGGGGGAAAAGGCCCAGATACGCAGTATTTT. As protein: CASSWGGKGPDTQYF. The V call is TRBV28, the J call TRBJ2-3, with 7 bases fitting TRBD2. CDR1 is MDHEN, CDR2 SYDVKM, per germline. Trimming cost V 6 bases and J 4 bases; bases outside gene matches: 10. The CDR3 spans 15 residues.

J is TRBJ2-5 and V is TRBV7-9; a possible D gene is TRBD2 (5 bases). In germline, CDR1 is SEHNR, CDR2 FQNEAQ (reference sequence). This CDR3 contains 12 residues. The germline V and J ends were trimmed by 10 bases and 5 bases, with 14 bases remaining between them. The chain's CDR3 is CATIGIGETQYF. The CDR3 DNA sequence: TGTGCCACCATCGGGATTGGGGAGACCCAGTACTTC.

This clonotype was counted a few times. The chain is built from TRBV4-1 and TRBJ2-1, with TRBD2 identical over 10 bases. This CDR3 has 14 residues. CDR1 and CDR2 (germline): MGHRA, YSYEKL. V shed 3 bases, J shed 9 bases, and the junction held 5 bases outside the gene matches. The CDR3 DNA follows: TGCGCCAGCAGCCAGTCTAGCGGGAGCAGTGAGCAGTTCTTC. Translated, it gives CASSQSSGSSEQFF.

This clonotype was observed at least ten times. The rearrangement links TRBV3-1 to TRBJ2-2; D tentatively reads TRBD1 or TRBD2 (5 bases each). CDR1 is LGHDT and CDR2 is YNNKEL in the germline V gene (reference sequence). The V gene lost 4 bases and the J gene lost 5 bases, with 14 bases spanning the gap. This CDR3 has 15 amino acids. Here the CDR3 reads CASSPGRSETGELFF. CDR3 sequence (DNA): TGTGCCAGCAGCCCAGGGAGATCGGAGACCGGGGAGCTGTTTTTT.

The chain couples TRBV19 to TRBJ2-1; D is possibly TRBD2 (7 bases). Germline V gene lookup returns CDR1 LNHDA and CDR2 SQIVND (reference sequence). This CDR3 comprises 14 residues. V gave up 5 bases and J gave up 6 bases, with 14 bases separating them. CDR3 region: CASSRTGGPNEQFF. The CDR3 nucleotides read TGTGCCAGTAGTCGGACCGGGGGGCCCAATGAGCAGTTCTTC. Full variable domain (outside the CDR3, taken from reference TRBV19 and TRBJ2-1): DGGITQSPKYLFRKEGQNVTLSCEQNLNHDAMYWYRQDPGQGLRLIYYSQIVNDFQKGDIAEGYSVSREKKESFPLTVTSAQKNPTAFYLCASSRTGGPNEQFFGPGTRLTVL.

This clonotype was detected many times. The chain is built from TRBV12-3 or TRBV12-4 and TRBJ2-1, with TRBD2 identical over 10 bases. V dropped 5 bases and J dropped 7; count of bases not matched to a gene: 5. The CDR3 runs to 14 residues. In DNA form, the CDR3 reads TGTGCCAGCAGTCCTAGCGGGAGCGGGAATGAGCAGTTCTTC. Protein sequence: CASSPSGSGNEQFF.

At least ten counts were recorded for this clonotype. In DNA form, the CDR3 reads TGTGCCAGCAGTGCGACTAGCGGGAGGGCCCACAATGAGCAGTTCTTC. Translating gives CASSATSGRAHNEQFF. V and J are TRBV12-3 or TRBV12-4 and TRBJ2-1; 14 positions agree with TRBD2. This CDR3 spans 16 amino acids. Trimming removed 5 bases from V and 5 bases from J; junction bases left unmatched: 5.

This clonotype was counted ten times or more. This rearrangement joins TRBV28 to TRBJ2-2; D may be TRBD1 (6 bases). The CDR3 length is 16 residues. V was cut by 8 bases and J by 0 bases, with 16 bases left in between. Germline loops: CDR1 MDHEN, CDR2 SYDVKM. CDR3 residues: CASLPRTAPNTGELFF. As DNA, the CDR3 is TGTGCCAGCCTTCCACGGACAGCTCCGAACACCGGGGAGCTGTTTTTT.